The source of this TCR beta chain is a study of technical replicates of blood from four donors. Assay used: immunoSEQ multiplex PCR; TCRdb lists only in-frame clones, some missing. The sample has roughly 90,000 clones; 85% to 95% are singletons. V was pared by 3 bases and J by 7 bases, with 6 bases of the junction left unmatched. The CDR3 extends over 14 amino acids. The germline V gene has CDR1 LNHDA and CDR2 SQIVND (reference sequence). The sequencing input was T cells isolated from PBMCs. This clonotype was sampled from a human donor in good health. J is TRBJ1-5 and V is TRBV19, with TRBD1 matching over 7 bases. This CDR3 reads CASSIQGESQPQHF. For the CDR3, the DNA is TGTGCCAGTAGTATCCAGGGGGAATCCCAGCCCCAGCATTTT. Variable domain in full (rest from reference TRBV19 and TRBJ1-5): DGGITQSPKYLFRKEGQNVTLSCEQNLNHDAMYWYRQDPGQGLRLIYYSQIVNDFQKGDIAEGYSVSREKKESFPLTVTSAQKNPTAFYLCASSIQGESQPQHFGDGTRLSIL.